This paragraph reports one T cell receptor (beta chain). The antigen is unknown. Treatment denoted: oral pan-JAK inhibitor, 5-10 mg twice daily. Sequencing used cDNA as its template, made by extracting RNA and reverse transcribing it. Only in-frame clones appear in the TCRdb table, and some are missing; sequencing was by immunoSEQ multiplex PCR. Of 100,000 to 120,000 clones in the sample, 56% are singletons; the top ten hold under 3.5%. The entry originates in a study of CD8+ T cells in alopecia areata. About the research overall: In an open-label trial, patients got 5 to 10 mg tofacitinib twice daily.

The study, taken as a whole, reports: Only one nonresponder was present, which leaves the link between baseline CD8+ expansion and response uncertain. Tofacitinib yielded significantly lower scalp clonality and fewer expanded CD8+ clones among the top 100. Amid tofacitinib therapy, many expanded lesional clones stayed present in scalp and blood.

The sequencing here drew on CD4+ T cells sorted from blood, taken at week 24, from a patient treated with tofacitinib. This TCR was recovered from a human donor with alopecia areata.

The CDR3 DNA reads TGCGCCAGCAGTGAGTCGCTAGCGGGGGAGACCCAGTACTTC. It yields the protein CASSESLAGETQYF. This rearrangement joins TRBV10-1 to TRBJ2-5, with 9 bases that match TRBD2. The CDR3 sequence is 14 residues long. V lost 0 bases to trimming and J lost 5 bases; unmatched junction nucleotides: 1. CDR1 is WNHNN, CDR2 SYGVQD, per germline (reference sequence).